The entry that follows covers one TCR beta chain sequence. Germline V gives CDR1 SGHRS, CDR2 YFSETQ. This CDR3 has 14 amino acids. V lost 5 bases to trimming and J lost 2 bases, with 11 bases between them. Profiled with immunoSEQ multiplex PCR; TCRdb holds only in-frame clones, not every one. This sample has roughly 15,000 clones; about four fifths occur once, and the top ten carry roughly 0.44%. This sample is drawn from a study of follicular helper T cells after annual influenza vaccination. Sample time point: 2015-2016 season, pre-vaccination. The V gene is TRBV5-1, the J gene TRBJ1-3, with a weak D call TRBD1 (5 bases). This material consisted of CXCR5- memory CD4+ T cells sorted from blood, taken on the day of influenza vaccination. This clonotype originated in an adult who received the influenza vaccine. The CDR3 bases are TGCGCCAGCAGGAACTCACAGGCTGGAAACACCATATATTTT. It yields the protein CASRNSQAGNTIYF.